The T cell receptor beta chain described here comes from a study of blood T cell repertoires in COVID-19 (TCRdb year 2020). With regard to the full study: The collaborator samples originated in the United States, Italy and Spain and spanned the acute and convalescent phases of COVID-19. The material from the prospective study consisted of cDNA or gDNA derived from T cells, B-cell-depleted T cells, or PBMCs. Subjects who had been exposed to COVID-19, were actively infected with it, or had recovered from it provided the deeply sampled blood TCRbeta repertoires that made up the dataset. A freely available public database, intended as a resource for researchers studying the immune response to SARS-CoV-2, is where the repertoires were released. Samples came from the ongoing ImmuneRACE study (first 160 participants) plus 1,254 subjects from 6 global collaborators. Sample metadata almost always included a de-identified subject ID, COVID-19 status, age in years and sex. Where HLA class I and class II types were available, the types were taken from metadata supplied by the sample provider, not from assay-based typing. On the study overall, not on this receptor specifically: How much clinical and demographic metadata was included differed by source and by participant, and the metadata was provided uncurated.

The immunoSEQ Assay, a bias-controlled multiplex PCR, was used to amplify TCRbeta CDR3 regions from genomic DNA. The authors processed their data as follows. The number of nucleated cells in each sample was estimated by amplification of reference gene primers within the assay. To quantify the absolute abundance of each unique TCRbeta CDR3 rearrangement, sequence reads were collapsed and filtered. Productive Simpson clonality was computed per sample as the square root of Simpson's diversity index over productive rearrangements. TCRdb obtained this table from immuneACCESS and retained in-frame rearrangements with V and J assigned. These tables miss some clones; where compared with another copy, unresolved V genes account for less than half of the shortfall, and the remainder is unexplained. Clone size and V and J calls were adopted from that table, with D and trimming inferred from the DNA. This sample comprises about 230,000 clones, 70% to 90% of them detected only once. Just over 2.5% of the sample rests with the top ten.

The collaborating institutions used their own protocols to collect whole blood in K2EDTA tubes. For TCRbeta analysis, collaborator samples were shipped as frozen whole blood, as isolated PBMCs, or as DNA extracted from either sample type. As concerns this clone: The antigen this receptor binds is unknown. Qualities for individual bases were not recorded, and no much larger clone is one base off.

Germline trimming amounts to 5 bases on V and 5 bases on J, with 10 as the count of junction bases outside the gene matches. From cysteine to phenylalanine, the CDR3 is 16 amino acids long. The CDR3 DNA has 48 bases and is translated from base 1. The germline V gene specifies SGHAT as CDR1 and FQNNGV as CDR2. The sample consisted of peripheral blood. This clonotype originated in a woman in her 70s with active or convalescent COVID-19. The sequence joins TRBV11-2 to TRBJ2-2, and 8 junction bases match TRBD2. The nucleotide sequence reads TGTGCCAGCAGCCACCCGCGGGGGGCGAGGACCGGGGAGCTGTTTTTT. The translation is CASSHPRGARTGELFF.